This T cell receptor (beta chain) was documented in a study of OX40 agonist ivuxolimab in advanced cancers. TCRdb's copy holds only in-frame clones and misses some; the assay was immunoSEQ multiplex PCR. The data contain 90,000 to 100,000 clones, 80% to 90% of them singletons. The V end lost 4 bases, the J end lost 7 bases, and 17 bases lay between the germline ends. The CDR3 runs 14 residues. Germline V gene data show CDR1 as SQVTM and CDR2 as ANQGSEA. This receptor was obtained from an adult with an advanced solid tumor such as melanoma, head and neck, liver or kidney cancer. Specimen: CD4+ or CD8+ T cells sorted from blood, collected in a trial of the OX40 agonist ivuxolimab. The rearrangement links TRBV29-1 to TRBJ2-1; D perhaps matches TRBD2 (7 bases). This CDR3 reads CSVGGGGWLNEQFF. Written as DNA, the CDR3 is TGCAGCGTTGGGGGAGGGGGGTGGTTAAATGAGCAGTTCTTC.